The 8 T cell receptor beta chains in this list originate from one sample, sequenced in a study of T-cell reconstitution after alpha-beta-depleted transplantation in children. Preparation of the TCRbeta library was carried out with unique molecular identifiers. From the PCR reads, TCRdb called clonotypes with MiXCR, one entry per CDR3 protein. The top ten hold about 5% of the sample, which has approximately 230,000 distinct CDR3 sequences, 20% to 30% seen once. The starting material was PBMCs, mostly from graft donor cells, obtained 360 days after TCRalphabeta/CD19-depleted stem cell transplant. These receptors all come from a female patient between 2 and 15 years old who had a stem cell transplant for congenital amegakaryocytic thrombocytopenia, so the T cells may come from the graft donor.

This chain links TRBV19 with TRBJ1-5; D remains ambiguous. CDR3 length equals 9 residues. The V and J ends lost 8 bases and 6 bases respectively, with 2 bases between them. Germline loops: CDR1 LNHDA, CDR2 SQIVND (reference sequence). The CDR3 DNA reads TGTGCCAGTGGTCAGCCCCAGCATTTT. Encoded protein: CASGQPQHF.

This rearrangement joins TRBV29-1 to TRBJ2-1; TRBD2 agrees at 8 bases. Germline values: CDR1 SQVTM, CDR2 ANQGSEA. V dropped 4 bases and J dropped 9; count of bases not matched to a gene: 8. The CDR3 has 13 amino acids. CDR3 sequence (DNA): TGCAGCGTTGCGGGGGGGCCGTTCGTTGAGCAGTTCTTC. Protein sequence: CSVAGGPFVEQFF.

The chain couples TRBV16 to TRBJ1-4; D is undetermined. V lost 5 bases to trimming and J lost 5 bases, with 9 bases between them. The CDR3 totals 13 residues. Per germline, CDR1 KGHSY and CDR2 FQNENV. This chain's CDR3 is CASSIQRNEKLFF. In DNA, the CDR3 is TGTGCCAGCAGCATCCAACGGAATGAAAAACTGTTTTTT.

This chain connects TRBV6-1 to TRBJ1-5, with 7 bases matching TRBD1. The CDR3 length is 13 residues. With V trimmed by 6 bases and J by 6 bases, 5 bases remained unmatched. Germline CDR1 and CDR2: MNHNS and SASEGT. The CDR3 DNA is TGTGCCAGCAGACGACAGGGAGGTCAGCCCCAGCATTTT. Its protein product is CASRRQGGQPQHF.

A few counts support this clonotype. The chain employs TRBV12-3 or TRBV12-4 and TRBJ2-7, with D perhaps TRBD1 (6 bases). The CDR3 is 16 residues long. Trimming took off 6 bases at V and 5 bases at J, with 23 bases between the two ends. The CDR3 loop is CASSRQHGTTEHEQYF. As DNA, the CDR3 is TGTGCCAGCAGCCGACAGCACGGGACAACGGAGCACGAGCAGTACTTC.

Points on this clonotype: Relative to the germline gene, one junction end is altered; a read error may explain this. The rearrangement joins TRBV2 to TRBJ2-1; 10 bases align to TRBD1. CDR1 and CDR2 (germline): SNHLY, FYNNEI. CDR3 length: 18 residues. CDR3 in DNA: TGTACCAGCAGTACCCGGGACAGGGGTAGACCTAGCTTAGATGAGCAGTTCTTC. Amino acid sequence: CTSSTRDRGRPSLDEQFF. Full variable domain (missing parts from reference TRBV2 and TRBJ2-1): EPEVTQTPSHQVTQMGQEVILRCVPISNHLYFYWYRQILGQKVEFLVSFYNNEISEKSEIFDDQFSVERPDGSNFTLKIRSTKLEDSAMYFCTSSTRDRGRPSLDEQFFGPGTRLTVL.

The CDR3 DNA sequence: TGCAGTGCTAGAGTTATAGGGTCCCCAAATGAAAAACTGTTTTTT. Translating it yields CSARVIGSPNEKLFF. The rearrangement uses TRBV20-1 and TRBJ1-4; D is undetermined. Trimming removed 1 base at V and 5 bases at J, with 14 bases between. Germline V gene lookup returns CDR1 DFQATT and CDR2 SNEGSKA (reference sequence). The CDR3 covers 15 residues.

The table lists this clonotype with a few counts. The V and J genes are TRBV10-3 and TRBJ1-3, with TRBD1 matching over 9 bases. The junction had 8 bases not matched to a gene; V was cut back by 7 bases and J by 7 bases. Germline V gives CDR1 ENHRY, CDR2 SYGVKD. The CDR3 loop spans 14 amino acids. The CDR3, as DNA: TGTGCCATCAAGGCGGGACAGGGTTTTAACACCATATATTTT. It is translated as CAIKAGQGFNTIYF.